The 21 T cell receptor beta chains presented below share a single source sample, sequenced in a study of OX40 agonist ivuxolimab in advanced cancers. The repertoire was sequenced with immunoSEQ multiplex PCR; TCRdb's copy has only in-frame clones and lacks some. The sample yields under 50,000 clones, roughly nine tenths seen once. The input for sequencing was CD4+ or CD8+ T cells sorted from blood, taken in a trial of the OX40 agonist ivuxolimab. These receptors all stem from an adult with an advanced solid tumor such as melanoma, head and neck, liver or kidney cancer.

J is TRBJ2-5 and V is TRBV29-1; TRBD2 is a possible D gene (7 bases). The J call may be mistaken, given a closer DNA end match to TRBJ2-7. The V gene's germline CDR1 is SQVTM and CDR2 ANQGSEA. CDR3 size: 12 residues. CDR3 DNA: TGCAGCGTTGGCAGGGGAGGGGACGAGCAGTACTTC. Its protein is CSVGRGGDEQYF.

V usage is TRBV2 and J usage is TRBJ1-1, with 9 bases that match TRBD1. Germline V gene lookup returns CDR1 SNHLY and CDR2 FYNNEI. The CDR3 length is 18 residues. V lost 4 bases and J lost 1; bases outside the gene matches: 13. This CDR3 is CASSGVDRGRLTNTEAFF. The CDR3 DNA sequence: TGTGCCAGCAGTGGAGTCGACAGGGGGAGGCTTACGAACACTGAAGCTTTCTTT.

This sequence joins TRBV28 and TRBJ2-7; D possibly corresponds to TRBD2 (7 bases). The germline CDR1 and CDR2 sequences are MDHEN and SYDVKM. V lost 6 bases to trimming and J lost 3 bases, with 18 bases between them. This CDR3 spans 15 amino acids. The CDR3 is CASRARGGGDYEQYF. The DNA of the CDR3 is TGTGCCAGCAGGGCCCGGGGAGGGGGGGACTACGAGCAGTACTTC.

A note on this clone: The sample contains more than one DNA sequence encoding this CDR3. The chain combines TRBV9 with TRBJ2-1, with 10 nucleotides matching TRBD2. The germline V gene has CDR1 SGDLS and CDR2 YYNGEE. V was pared by 0 bases and J by 4 bases, with 1 base of the junction left unmatched. The CDR3 runs 15 residues. CDR3 in amino acids: CASSVVAGGYNEQFF. The CDR3 coding sequence is TGTGCCAGCAGCGTAGTAGCGGGGGGATACAATGAGCAGTTCTTC.

The V gene is TRBV19, the J gene TRBJ1-4; 7 bases are shared with TRBD1. Germline lookup yields CDR1 LNHDA and CDR2 SQIVND (reference sequence). The CDR3 has 15 residues. J lost 0 bases, V lost 5 bases, and 3 bases had no gene match. In nucleotides, the CDR3 is TGTGCCAGTAGTCCGGGACAGTCAACTAATGAAAAACTGTTTTTT. Translated, it gives CASSPGQSTNEKLFF.

This chain links TRBV10-3 with TRBJ2-5, with D possibly being TRBD1 (7 bases). TRBJ2-7 explains the end of the DNA better; the J call may be wrong. This CDR3 has 15 residues. Germline values: CDR1 ENHRY, CDR2 SYGVKD. The CDR3: CATLDAGQKSYEQYF. CDR3 bases: TGTGCCACCCTCGACGCGGGACAGAAATCCTACGAGCAGTACTTC.

The rearrangement links TRBV27 to TRBJ2-3, with 11 nucleotides matching TRBD2. CDR1 MNHEY and CDR2 SMNVEV come from the germline V gene (reference sequence). V trimming: 3 bases; J trimming: 6 bases; junction bases outside the gene matches: 5. The CDR3 consists of 15 residues. The CDR3: CASSFSGGVWDTQYF. The CDR3 DNA reads as TGTGCCAGCAGTTTTAGCGGGGGGGTATGGGATACGCAGTATTTT.

This rearrangement joins TRBV27 to TRBJ2-3, with TRBD2 as a possible D gene (7 bases). CDR1 MNHEY and CDR2 SMNVEV come from the germline V gene (reference sequence). This CDR3 has 15 residues. V lost 4 bases, J lost 2 bases, and 13 bases lay in between. CDR3 sequence (DNA): TGTGCCAGCAGTTCTAATGGGGGGGCCACAGATACGCAGTATTTT. This gives the protein CASSSNGGATDTQYF.

The chain employs TRBV6-1 and TRBJ2-7; 10 bases agree with TRBD2. V dropped 0 bases and J dropped 5; count of bases not matched to a gene: 1. From germline, CDR1 is MNHNS and CDR2 SASEGT. The CDR3 totals 14 residues. CDR3 bases: TGTGCCAGCAGTGAAGCTAGCGGGAGGCACGAGCAGTACTTC. Protein product: CASSEASGRHEQYF.

The rearrangement links TRBV11-3 to TRBJ2-1; TRBD2 is a possible D gene (7 bases). The CDR3 covers 16 residues. V was pared by 1 base and J by 7 bases, with 17 bases between. Germline loops: CDR1 SGHNT, CDR2 YENEEA. As DNA, the CDR3 is TGTGCCAGCAGCTTAGGGGAGGGGGGAGAGGTGAATGAGCAGTTCTTC. This sequence encodes CASSLGEGGEVNEQFF.

The chain recombines TRBV10-2 with TRBJ2-3; the match to TRBD2 covers 14 bases. Germline values: CDR1 WSHSY, CDR2 SAAADI. This CDR3 spans 16 amino acids. With V trimmed by 10 bases and J by 5 bases, 11 bases remained unmatched. CDR3 region: CATSSIGLAGGDTQYF. DNA for the CDR3: TGCGCCACGTCCTCGATCGGACTAGCGGGAGGAGATACGCAGTATTTT.

The chain combines TRBV7-2 with TRBJ2-1; the D gene is possibly TRBD1 (6 bases). Trimming took off 5 bases at V and 8 bases at J, with 16 bases between the two ends. The CDR3 runs 14 residues. CDR1 and CDR2 from the germline V gene are SGHTA and FQGNSA. The CDR3: CASSPNAGADEQFF. The DNA of the CDR3 is TGTGCCAGCAGCCCTAATGCAGGGGCGGATGAGCAGTTCTTC.

The chain employs TRBV7-9 and TRBJ2-7, with D perhaps being TRBD1 or TRBD2 (6 bases each). Germline loops: CDR1 SEHNR, CDR2 FQNEAQ (reference sequence). There are 14 residues in the CDR3. V was trimmed by 7 bases and J by 7 bases, leaving 20 bases between them. The CDR3 sequence is CASTQGGTEQEQYF. CDR3 in DNA: TGTGCCAGCACCCAAGGGGGGACTGAGCAGGAGCAGTACTTC.

On this clone itself: Compared with germline, one end of the junction differs, possibly owing to a read error. This sequence joins TRBV7-7 and TRBJ2-5; TRBD2 might be the D (6 bases). The CDR3 is 13 amino acids. The germline CDR1 and CDR2 sequences are SSHAT and FNYEAQ (reference sequence). Written as DNA, the CDR3 is TGTGCTAGCAGCCAACTAGCCCCTGAGACCCAGTACTTC. Protein sequence: CASSQLAPETQYF.

The J gene is TRBJ1-1, the V gene TRBV2; D ambiguous. The CDR3 has 12 amino acids. The germline V gene encodes CDR1 SNHLY and CDR2 FYNNEI. Between the trimmed V and J ends, which lost 10 bases and 0 bases, there was a span of 9 bases. The CDR3 bases are TGTGCCATCTCTGGTTTGAACACTGAAGCTTTCTTT. This encodes CAISGLNTEAFF.

The V call is TRBV10-2, the J call TRBJ2-1, with TRBD2 matching over 12 bases. The CDR3 consists of 14 residues. Germline loops: CDR1 WSHSY, CDR2 SAAADI. J gave up 6 bases and V 7 bases, and 4 bases lay outside the gene matches. CDR3 amino acids: CASKTSGGVNEQFF. CDR3 nucleotide sequence: TGCGCCAGCAAGACTAGCGGGGGTGTCAATGAGCAGTTCTTC.

The CDR3 region is CASRMVGDTQYF. CDR3 DNA sequence: TGCGCCAGCAGAATGGTGGGGGATACGCAGTATTTT. The rearrangement uses TRBV5-1 and TRBJ2-3; no clear D. The germline V gene encodes CDR1 SGHRS and CDR2 YFSETQ. The CDR3 consists of 12 residues. The V gene lost 5 bases and the J gene lost 6 bases, with 10 bases spanning the gap.

This clone was recorded once. This chain connects TRBV28 to TRBJ2-1; no reliable D call. Germline V CDR1 and CDR2: MDHEN, SYDVKM. The CDR3 loop spans 14 amino acids. The ends were cut back, 3 bases at V and 2 bases at J, with 8 bases in the middle. The CDR3 sequence is CASSFRSAYNEQFF. The CDR3 DNA is TGTGCCAGCAGTTTTCGTTCTGCCTACAATGAGCAGTTCTTC. Looking up the rest from reference TRBV28 and TRBJ2-1 gives the full variable domain: DVKVTQSSRYLVKRTGEKVFLECVQDMDHENMFWYRQDPGLGLRLIYFSYDVKMKEKGDIPEGYSVSREKKERFSLILESASTNQTSMYLCASSFRSAYNEQFFGPGTRLTVL.

The CDR3 region is CASSFQGGLIGQYF. The CDR3 DNA follows: TGTGCCAGCAGTTTTCAGGGGGGCTTAATTGGGCAGTACTTC. The chain joins TRBV28 to TRBJ2-7; maybe TRBD1 (7 bases). CDR3 length: 14 residues. Trimming pared 3 bases from V and 9 bases from J, leaving 18 bases between. Looked up from germline, CDR1 is MDHEN and CDR2 is SYDVKM.

The rearrangement links TRBV6-1 to TRBJ1-1, with D tentatively TRBD1 (5 bases). Trimming left V 7 bases short and J 2 bases short, with 14 bases between. The length of the CDR3 is 14 residues. The germline V gene encodes CDR1 MNHNS and CDR2 SASEGT. CDR3 DNA: TGTGCCAGCACCACAACAGGAGCCAACACTGAAGCTTTCTTT. It translates to CASTTTGANTEAFF.

Here the CDR3 DNA reads TGTGCCAGCAGCGGCACCGGGACAGGGGGCTCGGGCTACACCTTC. Translation gives CASSGTGTGGSGYTF. The chain carries TRBV9 and TRBJ1-2; TRBD1 matches 12 bases. Looked up from germline, CDR1 is SGDLS and CDR2 is YYNGEE. V shed 3 bases, J shed 8 bases, and the junction held 8 bases outside the gene matches. This CDR3 spans 15 amino acids.